Each of the 14 T cell receptor beta chains below was sequenced from the same sample in a study of cytomegalovirus exposure and HLA in healthy donors. Use of 60 Vbeta and 13 Jbeta primers characterized the PCR. Sequencing used immunoSEQ multiplex PCR; TCRdb keeps in-frame clones, though not all of them. The sample yields 150,000 to 250,000 clones, 82% seen once. Sequences were obtained from PBMCs. These receptors originate from a woman aged 45-65 years in good health and CMV-seropositive.

Only a few counts were recorded for this clone. The gene calls are TRBV27 and TRBJ1-1, with 7 bases lining up with TRBD1. This CDR3 is built from 16 residues. Germline V lookup: CDR1 MNHEY, CDR2 SMNVEV (reference sequence). After removal of 1 base from V and 4 bases from J, the junction contained 9 bases not matched to a gene. The DNA of the CDR3 is TGTGCCAGCAGTTTATATCCTGGGTCAGGGGGCACTGAAGCTTTCTTT. Encoded protein: CASSLYPGSGGTEAFF.

CDR3 bases: TGTGCCAGCAGCTTGGGACAGCGGAACTATGGCTACACCTTC. Protein product: CASSLGQRNYGYTF. The rearrangement links TRBV7-9 to TRBJ1-2; 7 nucleotides match TRBD1. The CDR3 is 14 residues long. Looked up from germline, CDR1 is SEHNR and CDR2 is FQNEAQ (reference sequence). J gave up 2 bases and V 3 bases, and 3 bases lay outside the gene matches.

This chain connects TRBV5-6 to TRBJ2-5; a weak D match, TRBD2 (5 bases). The J call could be wrong; TRBJ2-7 is a better fit for the DNA end. This CDR3 comprises 16 residues. Germline V gives CDR1 SGHDT, CDR2 YYEEEE. CDR3 nucleotide sequence: TGTGCCAGCAGCTTCTGGGGTCCGGGAAGCTCCTACGAGCAGTACTTC. Amino acids: CASSFWGPGSSYEQYF.

In its sample, this clone was seen once. The gene calls are TRBV5-1 and TRBJ1-3; unclear D gene. Trimming cost V 3 bases and J 0 bases, with 7 bases left between them. CDR1 and CDR2 from the germline V gene are SGHRS and YFSETQ. The length of the CDR3 is 14 residues. CDR3 sequence reads: CASSYEVSGNTIYF. The CDR3 DNA is TGCGCCAGCAGCTATGAGGTCTCTGGAAACACCATATATTTT.

This clone showed up just a few times. This chain links TRBV6-5 with TRBJ1-2, with 7 positions matching TRBD1. The length of the CDR3 is 15 residues. CDR1 is MNHEY and CDR2 is SVGAGI in the germline V gene. The V and J ends lost 0 bases and 2 bases, in that order; junction bases with no gene match: 3. DNA of the CDR3: TGTGCCAGCAGTTACTCGCGCAGGGGGAACTATGGCTACACCTTC. Encoded protein: CASSYSRRGNYGYTF.

The V and J genes are TRBV5-8 and TRBJ1-1, with 12 bases identical to TRBD1. The CDR3 totals 20 residues. Germline CDR1 SGHTS, CDR2 YDEGEE. V shed 5 bases and J 0 bases; nucleotides not matched to a gene: 17. The CDR3, as DNA: TGTGCCAGCAGGAGGGCGGGACAGGGGGCTATAGGGGGCATGAACACTGAAGCTTTCTTT. Residues: CASRRAGQGAIGGMNTEAFF. The variable domain in full, with the rest retrieved from reference TRBV5-8 and TRBJ1-1, is EAGVTQSPTHLIKTRGQQATLRCSPISGHTSVYWYQQALGLGLQFLLWYDEGEERNRGNFPPRFSGRQFPNYSSELNVNALELEDSALYLCASRRAGQGAIGGMNTEAFFGQGTRLTVV.

The V gene is TRBV30, the J gene TRBJ2-5, with TRBD2 matching over 12 bases. The CDR3 has 15 residues. The V gene's germline CDR1 is GTSNPN and CDR2 SVGIG (reference sequence). Trimming cost V 2 bases and J 5 bases; bases outside gene matches: 6. The CDR3 DNA sequence: TGTGCCTGGAGTTTGCTAGCGGGAGGGCTGGAGACCCAGTACTTC. Translating it yields CAWSLLAGGLETQYF.

This clone was counted a few times. This chain joins TRBV6-5 and TRBJ2-1; 7 nucleotides agree with TRBD2. The J segment lost 4 bases and the V segment lost 4 bases, leaving 4 bases of the junction unmatched. Germline CDR1 reads MNHEY; CDR2 reads SVGAGI. The CDR3 is 14 residues long. As DNA, the CDR3 is TGTGCCAGCAGTTCGCTAGCGGAGTACAATGAGCAGTTCTTC. Translating it yields CASSSLAEYNEQFF.

Points on this clone: The junction shows a germline mismatch at one end, possibly a read error. The chain joins TRBV7-9 to TRBJ1-2; a weak D match, TRBD1 (5 bases). Germline V gene sequence: CDR1 SEHNR, CDR2 FQNEAQ (reference sequence). The CDR3 is made up of 14 amino acids. The CDR3 DNA is TGTTCCAGCAGTCCCCGGGGGGGAGCCTATGGCTACACCTTC. Translated, it gives CSSSPRGGAYGYTF.

This clone was seen more than once but under ten times. One junction end disagrees with the germline gene, perhaps due to a read error. V gene TRBV7-9 combines with J gene TRBJ1-2; perhaps TRBD1 as D (6 bases). The CDR3 runs 12 residues. From germline, CDR1 is SEHNR and CDR2 FQNEAQ (reference sequence). CDR3 DNA sequence: TGTTCCAGCAGTCAGAAGGGGGATGGCTACACCTTC. Translation: CSSSQKGDGYTF.

The chain couples TRBV28 to TRBJ1-4; 11 bases line up with TRBD1. CDR1 and CDR2 (germline): MDHEN, SYDVKM. The CDR3 loop spans 17 amino acids. V was pared by 4 bases and J by 2 bases, with 6 bases of the junction left unmatched. CDR3 protein: CASSSAGQGDTNEKLFF. The DNA for the CDR3 is TGTGCCAGCAGTTCAGCGGGACAGGGGGATACTAATGAAAAACTGTTTTTT.

This clone was found once. The chain uses TRBV5-1 and TRBJ2-5; D possibly corresponds to TRBD2 (5 bases). The closer fit of TRBJ2-7 to the DNA end suggests the J call may be wrong. CDR3 length: 15 residues. CDR1 and CDR2 from the germline V gene are SGHRS and YFSETQ. The CDR3 loop is CASSLAGTEAYEQYF. The CDR3 region has the DNA TGCGCCAGCAGCTTGGCCGGCACGGAGGCCTACGAGCAGTACTTC.

This chain uses TRBV29-1 with TRBJ2-1, with a weak D call TRBD1 (6 bases). The CDR3 consists of 13 residues. V lost 8 bases to trimming and J lost 5 bases, with 16 bases between them. The V gene's germline CDR1 is SQVTM and CDR2 ANQGSEA. DNA of the CDR3: TGCAGCCCAACAGGGTTGGAAAACAATGAGCAGTTCTTC. This encodes CSPTGLENNEQFF.

The genes are TRBV5-6 and TRBJ1-5; TRBD1 agrees at 8 bases. The CDR3 covers 16 residues. After removal of 4 bases from V and 0 bases from J, the junction contained 6 bases not matched to a gene. The germline V gene encodes CDR1 SGHDT and CDR2 YYEEEE. This chain's CDR3 is CASSMGTGDSNQPQHF. As DNA, the CDR3 is TGTGCCAGCAGCATGGGGACAGGTGATAGCAATCAGCCCCAGCATTTT.